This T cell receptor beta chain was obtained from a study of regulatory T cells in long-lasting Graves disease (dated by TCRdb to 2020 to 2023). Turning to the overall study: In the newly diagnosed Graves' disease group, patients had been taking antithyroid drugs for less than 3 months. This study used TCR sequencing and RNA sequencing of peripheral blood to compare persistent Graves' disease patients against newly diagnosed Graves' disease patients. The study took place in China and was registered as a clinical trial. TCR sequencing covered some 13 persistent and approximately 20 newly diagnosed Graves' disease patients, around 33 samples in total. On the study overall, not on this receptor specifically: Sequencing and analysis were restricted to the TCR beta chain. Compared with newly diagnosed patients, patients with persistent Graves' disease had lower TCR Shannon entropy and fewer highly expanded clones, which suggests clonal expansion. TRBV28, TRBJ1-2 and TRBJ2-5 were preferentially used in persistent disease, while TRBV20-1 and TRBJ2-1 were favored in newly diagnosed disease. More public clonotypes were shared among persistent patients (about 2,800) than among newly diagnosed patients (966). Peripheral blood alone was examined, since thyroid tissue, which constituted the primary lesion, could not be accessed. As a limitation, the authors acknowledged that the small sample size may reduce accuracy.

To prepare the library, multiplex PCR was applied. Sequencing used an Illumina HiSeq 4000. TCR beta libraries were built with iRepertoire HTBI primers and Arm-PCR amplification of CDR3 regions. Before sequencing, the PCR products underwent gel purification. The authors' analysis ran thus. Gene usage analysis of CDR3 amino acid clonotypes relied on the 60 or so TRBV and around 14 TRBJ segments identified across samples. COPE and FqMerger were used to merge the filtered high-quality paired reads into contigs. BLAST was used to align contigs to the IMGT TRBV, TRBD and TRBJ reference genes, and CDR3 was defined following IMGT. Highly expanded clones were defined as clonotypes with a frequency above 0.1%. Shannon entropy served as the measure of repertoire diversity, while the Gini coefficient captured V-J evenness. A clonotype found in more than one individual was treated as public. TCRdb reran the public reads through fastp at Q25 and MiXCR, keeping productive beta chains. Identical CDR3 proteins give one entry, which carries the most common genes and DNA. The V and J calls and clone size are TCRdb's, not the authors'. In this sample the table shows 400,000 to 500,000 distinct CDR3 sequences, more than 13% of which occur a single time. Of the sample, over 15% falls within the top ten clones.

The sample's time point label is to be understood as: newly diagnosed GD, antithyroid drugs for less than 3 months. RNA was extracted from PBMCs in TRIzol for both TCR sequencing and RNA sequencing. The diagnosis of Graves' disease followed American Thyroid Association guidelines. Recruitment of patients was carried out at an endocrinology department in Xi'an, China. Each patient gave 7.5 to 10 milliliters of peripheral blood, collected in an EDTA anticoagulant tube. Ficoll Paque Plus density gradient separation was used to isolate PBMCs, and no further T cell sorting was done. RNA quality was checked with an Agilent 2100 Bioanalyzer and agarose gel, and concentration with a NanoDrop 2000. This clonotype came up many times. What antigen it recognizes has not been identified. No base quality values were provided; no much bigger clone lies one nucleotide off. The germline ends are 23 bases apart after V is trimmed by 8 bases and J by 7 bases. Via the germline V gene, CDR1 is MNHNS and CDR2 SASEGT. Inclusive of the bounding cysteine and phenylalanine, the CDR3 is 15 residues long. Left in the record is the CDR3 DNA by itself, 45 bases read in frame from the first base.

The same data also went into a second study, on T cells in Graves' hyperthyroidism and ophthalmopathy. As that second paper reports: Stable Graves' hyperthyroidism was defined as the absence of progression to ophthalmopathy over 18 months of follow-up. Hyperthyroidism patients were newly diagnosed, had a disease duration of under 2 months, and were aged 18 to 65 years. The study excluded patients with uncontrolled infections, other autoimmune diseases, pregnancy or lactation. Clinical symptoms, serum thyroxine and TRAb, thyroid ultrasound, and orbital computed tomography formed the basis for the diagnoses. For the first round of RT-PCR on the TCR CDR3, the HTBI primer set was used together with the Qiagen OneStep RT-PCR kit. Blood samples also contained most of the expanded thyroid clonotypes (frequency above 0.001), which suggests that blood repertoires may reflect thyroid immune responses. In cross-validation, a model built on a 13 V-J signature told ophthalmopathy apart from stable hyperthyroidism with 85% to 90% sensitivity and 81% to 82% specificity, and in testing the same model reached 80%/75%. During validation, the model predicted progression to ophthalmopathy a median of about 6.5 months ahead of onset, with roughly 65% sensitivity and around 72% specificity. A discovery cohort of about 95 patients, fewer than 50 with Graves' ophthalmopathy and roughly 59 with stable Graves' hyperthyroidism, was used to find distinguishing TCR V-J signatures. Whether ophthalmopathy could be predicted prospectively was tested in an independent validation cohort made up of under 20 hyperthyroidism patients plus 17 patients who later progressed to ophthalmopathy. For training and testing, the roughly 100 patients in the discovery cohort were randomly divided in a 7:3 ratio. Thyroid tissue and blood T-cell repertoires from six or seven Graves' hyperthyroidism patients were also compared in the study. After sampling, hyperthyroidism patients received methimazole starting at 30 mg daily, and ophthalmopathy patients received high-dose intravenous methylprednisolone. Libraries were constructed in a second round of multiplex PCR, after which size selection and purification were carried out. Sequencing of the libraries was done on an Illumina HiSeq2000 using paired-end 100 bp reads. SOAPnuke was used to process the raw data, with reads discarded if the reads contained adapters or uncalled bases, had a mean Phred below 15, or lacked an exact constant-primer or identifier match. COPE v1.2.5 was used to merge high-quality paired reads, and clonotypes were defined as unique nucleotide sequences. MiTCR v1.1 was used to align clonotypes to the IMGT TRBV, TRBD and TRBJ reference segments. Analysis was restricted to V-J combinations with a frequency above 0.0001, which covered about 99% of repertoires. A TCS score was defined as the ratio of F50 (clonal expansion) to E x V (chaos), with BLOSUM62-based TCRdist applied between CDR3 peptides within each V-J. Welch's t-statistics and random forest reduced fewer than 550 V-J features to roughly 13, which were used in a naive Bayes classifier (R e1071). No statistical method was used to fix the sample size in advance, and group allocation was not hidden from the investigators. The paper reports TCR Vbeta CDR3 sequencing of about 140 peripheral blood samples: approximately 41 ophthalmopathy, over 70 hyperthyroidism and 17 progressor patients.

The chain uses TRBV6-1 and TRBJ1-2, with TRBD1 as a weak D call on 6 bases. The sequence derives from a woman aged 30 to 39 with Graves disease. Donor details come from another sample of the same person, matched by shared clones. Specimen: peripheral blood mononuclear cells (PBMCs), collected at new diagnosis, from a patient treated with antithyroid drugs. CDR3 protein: CASFFATHRAGGYTF. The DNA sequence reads TGTGCCAGCTTTTTCGCAACTCACAGGGCAGGTGGCTACACCTTC.